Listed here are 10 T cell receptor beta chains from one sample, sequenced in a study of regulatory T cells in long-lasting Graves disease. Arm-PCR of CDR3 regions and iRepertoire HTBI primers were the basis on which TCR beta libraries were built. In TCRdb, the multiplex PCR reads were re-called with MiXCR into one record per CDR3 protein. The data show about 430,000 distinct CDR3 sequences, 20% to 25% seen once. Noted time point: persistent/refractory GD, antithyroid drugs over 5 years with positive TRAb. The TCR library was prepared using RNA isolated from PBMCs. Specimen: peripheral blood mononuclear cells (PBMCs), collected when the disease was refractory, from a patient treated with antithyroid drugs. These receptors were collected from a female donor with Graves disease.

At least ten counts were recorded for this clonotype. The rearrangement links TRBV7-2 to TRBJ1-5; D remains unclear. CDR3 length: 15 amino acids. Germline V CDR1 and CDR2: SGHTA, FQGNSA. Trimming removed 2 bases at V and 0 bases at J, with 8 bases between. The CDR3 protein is CASSLTADSNQPQHF. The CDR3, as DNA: TGTGCCAGCAGCTTAACTGCGGATAGCAATCAGCCCCAGCATTTT.

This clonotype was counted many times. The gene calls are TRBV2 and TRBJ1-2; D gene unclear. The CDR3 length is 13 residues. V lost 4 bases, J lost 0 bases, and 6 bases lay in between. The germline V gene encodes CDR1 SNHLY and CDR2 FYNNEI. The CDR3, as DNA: TGTGCCAGCAGTGGAGACCCTAACTATGGCTACACCTTC. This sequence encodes CASSGDPNYGYTF. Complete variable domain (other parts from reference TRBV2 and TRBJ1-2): EPEVTQTPSHQVTQMGQEVILRCVPISNHLYFYWYRQILGQKVEFLVSFYNNEISEKSEIFDDQFSVERPDGSNFTLKIRSTKLEDSAMYFCASSGDPNYGYTFGSGTRLTVV.

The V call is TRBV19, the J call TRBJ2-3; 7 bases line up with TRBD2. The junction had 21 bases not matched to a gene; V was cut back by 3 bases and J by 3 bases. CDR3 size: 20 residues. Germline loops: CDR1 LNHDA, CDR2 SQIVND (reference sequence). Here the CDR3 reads CASSIEESGRTGGRTDTQYF. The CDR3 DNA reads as TGTGCCAGTAGTATTGAAGAGTCGGGAAGGACGGGAGGAAGAACAGATACGCAGTATTTT. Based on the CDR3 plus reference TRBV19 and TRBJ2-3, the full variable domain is DGGITQSPKYLFRKEGQNVTLSCEQNLNHDAMYWYRQDPGQGLRLIYYSQIVNDFQKGDIAEGYSVSREKKESFPLTVTSAQKNPTAFYLCASSIEESGRTGGRTDTQYFGPGTRLTVL.

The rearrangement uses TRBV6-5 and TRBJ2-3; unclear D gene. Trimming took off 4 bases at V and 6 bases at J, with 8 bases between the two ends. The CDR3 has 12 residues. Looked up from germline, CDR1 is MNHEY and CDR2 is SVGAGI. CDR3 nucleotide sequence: TGTGCCAGCAGTTCTCCGTACGATACGCAGTATTTT. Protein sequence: CASSSPYDTQYF.

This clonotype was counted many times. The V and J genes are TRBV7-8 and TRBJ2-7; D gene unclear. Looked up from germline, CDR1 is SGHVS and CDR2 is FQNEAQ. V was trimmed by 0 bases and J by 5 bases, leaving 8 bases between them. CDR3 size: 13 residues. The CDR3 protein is CASSLAGFNEQYF. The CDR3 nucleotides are TGTGCCAGCAGCTTAGCTGGGTTCAACGAGCAGTACTTC.

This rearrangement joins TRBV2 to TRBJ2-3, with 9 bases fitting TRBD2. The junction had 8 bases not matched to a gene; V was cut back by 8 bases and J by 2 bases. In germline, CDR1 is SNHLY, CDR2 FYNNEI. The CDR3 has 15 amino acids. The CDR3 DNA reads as TGTGCCAGCGGGAGACTAGCGGCAGCCACAGATACGCAGTATTTT. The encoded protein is CASGRLAAATDTQYF.

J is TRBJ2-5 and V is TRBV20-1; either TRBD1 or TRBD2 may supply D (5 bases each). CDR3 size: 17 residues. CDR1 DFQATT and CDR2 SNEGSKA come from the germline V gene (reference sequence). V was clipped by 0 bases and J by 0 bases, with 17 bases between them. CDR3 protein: CSARDLFVEGHQETQYF. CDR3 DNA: TGCAGTGCTAGAGATCTATTCGTCGAGGGGCACCAAGAGACCCAGTACTTC.

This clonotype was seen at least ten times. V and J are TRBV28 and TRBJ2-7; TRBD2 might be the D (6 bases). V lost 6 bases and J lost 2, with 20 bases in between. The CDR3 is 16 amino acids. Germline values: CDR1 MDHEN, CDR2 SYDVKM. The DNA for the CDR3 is TGTGCCAGCAGCCCCTGGGTTAGCGGACTAACCTACGAGCAGTACTTC. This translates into CASSPWVSGLTYEQYF.

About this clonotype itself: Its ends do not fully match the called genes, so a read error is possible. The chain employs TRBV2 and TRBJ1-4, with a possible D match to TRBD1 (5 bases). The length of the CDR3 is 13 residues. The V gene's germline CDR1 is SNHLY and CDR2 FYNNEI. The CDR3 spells CASSDNGGERLFF. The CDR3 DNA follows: TGTGCCAGCAGTGATAATGGGGGTGAAAGACTGTTTTTT.

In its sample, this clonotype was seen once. Written as DNA, the CDR3 is TGCAGTGCTACAGGACTAGCGGGAAAAGACGGGGAGCTGTTTTTT. This translates into CSATGLAGKDGELFF. The V gene is TRBV20-1, the J gene TRBJ2-2, with 12 nucleotides matching TRBD2. Germline V gene lookup returns CDR1 DFQATT and CDR2 SNEGSKA (reference sequence). V shed 4 bases, J shed 7 bases, and the junction held 7 bases outside the gene matches. The CDR3 has 15 amino acids.